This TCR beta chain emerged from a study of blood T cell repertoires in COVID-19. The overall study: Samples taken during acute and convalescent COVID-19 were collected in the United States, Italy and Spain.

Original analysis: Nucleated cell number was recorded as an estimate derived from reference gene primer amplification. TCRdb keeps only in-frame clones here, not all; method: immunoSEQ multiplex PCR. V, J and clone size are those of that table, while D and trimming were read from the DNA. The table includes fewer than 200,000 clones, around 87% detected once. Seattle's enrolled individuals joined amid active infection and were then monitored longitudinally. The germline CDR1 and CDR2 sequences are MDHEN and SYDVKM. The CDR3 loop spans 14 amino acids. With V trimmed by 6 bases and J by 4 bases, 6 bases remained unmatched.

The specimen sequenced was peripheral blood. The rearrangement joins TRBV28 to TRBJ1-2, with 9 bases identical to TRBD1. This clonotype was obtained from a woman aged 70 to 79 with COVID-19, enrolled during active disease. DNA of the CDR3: TGTGCCAGCAGGCCCACAGGGGGCATCTATGGCTACACCTTC. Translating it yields CASRPTGGIYGYTF.